This T cell receptor (beta chain) was sequenced during a study of identifying expanded T cells in peripheral blood. Per germline, CDR1 MNHNS and CDR2 SASEGT. This CDR3 contains 14 residues. V dropped 0 bases and J dropped 4 bases, with 10 bases sitting between them. The protocol was immunoSEQ multiplex PCR, while the TCRdb copy is restricted to in-frame clones and leaves out a portion. The sample includes 90,000 to 120,000 clones, approximately 90% of them seen just once. V is TRBV6-1 and J is TRBJ2-7, with no clear D. This clonotype was obtained from a person between 18 and 70 years old in good health. The source material was blood. CDR3 amino acids: CASSEAIDRYEQYF. The CDR3 DNA is TGTGCCAGCAGTGAAGCGATAGATCGATACGAGCAGTACTTC.